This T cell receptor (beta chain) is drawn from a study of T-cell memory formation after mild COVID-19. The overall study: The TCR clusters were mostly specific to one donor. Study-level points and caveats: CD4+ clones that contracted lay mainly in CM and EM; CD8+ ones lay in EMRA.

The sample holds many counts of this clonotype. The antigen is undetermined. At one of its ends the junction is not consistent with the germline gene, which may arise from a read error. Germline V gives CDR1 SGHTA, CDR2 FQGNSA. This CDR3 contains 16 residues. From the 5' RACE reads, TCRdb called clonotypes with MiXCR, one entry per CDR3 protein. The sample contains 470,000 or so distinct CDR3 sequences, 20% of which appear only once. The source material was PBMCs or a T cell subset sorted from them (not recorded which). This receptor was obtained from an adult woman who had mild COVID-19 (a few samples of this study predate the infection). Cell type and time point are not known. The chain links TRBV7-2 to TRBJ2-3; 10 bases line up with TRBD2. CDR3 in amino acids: CASSLAGTSGTDTQYF. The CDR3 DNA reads TGTGCCAGCAGCCTAGCCGGGACTAGCGGCACAGATACGCAGTATTTT.